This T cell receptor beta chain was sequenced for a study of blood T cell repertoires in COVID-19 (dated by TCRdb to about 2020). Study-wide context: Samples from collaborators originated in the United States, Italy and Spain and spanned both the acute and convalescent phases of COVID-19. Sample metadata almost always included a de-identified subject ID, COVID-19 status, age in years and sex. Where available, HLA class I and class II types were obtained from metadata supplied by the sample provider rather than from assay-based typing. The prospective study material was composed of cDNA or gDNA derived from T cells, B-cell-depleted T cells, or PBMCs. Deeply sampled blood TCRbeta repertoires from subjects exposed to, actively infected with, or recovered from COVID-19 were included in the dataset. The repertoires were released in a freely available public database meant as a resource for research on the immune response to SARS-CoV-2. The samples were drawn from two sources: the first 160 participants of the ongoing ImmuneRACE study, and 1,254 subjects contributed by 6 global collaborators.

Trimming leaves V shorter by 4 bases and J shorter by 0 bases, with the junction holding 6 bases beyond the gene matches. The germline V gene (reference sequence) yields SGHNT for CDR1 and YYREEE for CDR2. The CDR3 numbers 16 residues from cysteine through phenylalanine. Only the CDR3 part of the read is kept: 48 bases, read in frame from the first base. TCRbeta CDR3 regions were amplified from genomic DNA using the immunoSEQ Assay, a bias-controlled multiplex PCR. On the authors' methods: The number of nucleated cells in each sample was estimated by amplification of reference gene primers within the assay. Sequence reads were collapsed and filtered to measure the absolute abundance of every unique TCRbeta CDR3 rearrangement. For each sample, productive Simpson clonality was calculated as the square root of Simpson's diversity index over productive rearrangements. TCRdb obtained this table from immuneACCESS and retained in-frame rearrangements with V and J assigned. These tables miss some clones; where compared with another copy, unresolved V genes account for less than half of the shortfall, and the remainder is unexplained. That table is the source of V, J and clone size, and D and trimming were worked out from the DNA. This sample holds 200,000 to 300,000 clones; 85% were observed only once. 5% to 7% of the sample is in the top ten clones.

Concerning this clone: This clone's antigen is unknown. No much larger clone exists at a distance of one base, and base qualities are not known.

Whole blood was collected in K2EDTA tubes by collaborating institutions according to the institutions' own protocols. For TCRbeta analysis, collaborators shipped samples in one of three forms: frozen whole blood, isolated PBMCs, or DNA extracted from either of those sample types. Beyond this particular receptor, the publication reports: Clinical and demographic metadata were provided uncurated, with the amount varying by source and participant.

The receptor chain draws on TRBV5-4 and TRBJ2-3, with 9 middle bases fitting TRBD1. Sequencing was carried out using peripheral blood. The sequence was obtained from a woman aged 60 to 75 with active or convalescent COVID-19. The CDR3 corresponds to CASSQGDRASTDTQYF. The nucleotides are TGTGCCAGCAGCCAAGGGGACAGGGCAAGCACAGATACGCAGTATTTT.